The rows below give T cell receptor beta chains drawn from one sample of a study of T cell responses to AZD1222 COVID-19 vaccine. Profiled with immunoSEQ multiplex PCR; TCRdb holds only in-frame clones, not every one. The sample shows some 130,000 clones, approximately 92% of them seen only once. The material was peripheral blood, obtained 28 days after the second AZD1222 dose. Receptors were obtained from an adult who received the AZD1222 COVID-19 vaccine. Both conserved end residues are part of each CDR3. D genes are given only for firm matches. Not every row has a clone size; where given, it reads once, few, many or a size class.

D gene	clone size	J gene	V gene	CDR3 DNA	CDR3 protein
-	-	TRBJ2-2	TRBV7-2	TGTGCCAGCAGCTCTACGGCCGCGAACACCGGGGAGCTGTTTTTT	CASSSTAANTGELFF
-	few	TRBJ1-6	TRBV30	TGTGCCTGGAGAGCTAATCCCGATTCACCCCTCCACTTT	CAWRANPDSPLHF
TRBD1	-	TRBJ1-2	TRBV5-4	TGTGCCAGCAGCCCCTGGACAGGGGGCTATGGCTACACCTTC	CASSPWTGGYGYTF
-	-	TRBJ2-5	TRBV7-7	TGTGCTAGCAGCTTAGGGTCCGGGGCGAAAGAGACCCAGTACTTC	CASSLGSGAKETQYF
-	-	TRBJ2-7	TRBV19	TGTGCCAGTAGTACAGGGACGCAAACCTACGAGCAGTACTTC	CASSTGTQTYEQYF
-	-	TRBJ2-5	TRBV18	TGTGCCAGCTCCCCCGACTTACAAGAGACCCAGTACTTC	CASSPDLQETQYF
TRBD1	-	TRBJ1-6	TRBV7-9	TGTGCCAGCAGCTTAGACGGGACAGGCGGGTCACCCCTCCACTTT	CASSLDGTGGSPLHF
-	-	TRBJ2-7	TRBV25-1	TGTGCCAGCAGTCCACCGGGCGGGACCAGTGGAATAACCTACGAGCAGTACTTC	CASSPPGGTSGITYEQYF
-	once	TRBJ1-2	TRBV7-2	TGTGCCAGCAGCGTCTACTATGGCTACACCTTC	CASSVYYGYTF
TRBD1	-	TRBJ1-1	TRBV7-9	TGTGCCAGCAGCTTAGGATTGGCAGGGGGCGCATATACTTTCTTT	CASSLGLAGGAYTFF
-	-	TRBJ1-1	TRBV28	TGTGCCAGCAGTTTACCGGCCTATGAAGCTTTCTTT	CASSLPAYEAFF
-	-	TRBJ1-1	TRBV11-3	TGTGCCAGCAGCCAACAAGCGAACACTGAAGCTTTCTTT	CASSQQANTEAFF
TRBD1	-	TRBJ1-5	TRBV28	TGTGCCAGCAGTTTGGGGACAGGGATCCAGCCCCAGCATTTT	CASSLGTGIQPQHF
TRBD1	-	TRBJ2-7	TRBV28	TGTGCCAGCAGAACGACAGGGATCTACTCCTACGAGCAGTACTTC	CASRTTGIYSYEQYF
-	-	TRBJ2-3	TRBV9	TGTGCCAGCAGCGAGGGGGGGTTCACAGATACGCAGTATTTT	CASSEGGFTDTQYF
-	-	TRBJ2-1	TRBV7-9	TGTGCCAGCAGCCAGCTAGCACAGCAGTTCTTC	CASSQLAQQFF
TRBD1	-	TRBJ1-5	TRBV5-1	TGCGCCAGCAGCTTCCAGGGGGGAGGGCCCCAGCATTTT	CASSFQGGGPQHF
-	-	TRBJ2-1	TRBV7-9	TGTGCCAGCACCGTGGTGGGGGGAAATGAGCAGTTCTTC	CASTVVGGNEQFF
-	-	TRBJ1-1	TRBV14	TGTGCCAGCAGCCTACTGACCGGGAACACTGAAGCTTTCTTT	CASSLLTGNTEAFF
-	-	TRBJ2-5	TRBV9	TGTGCCAGCACCCACGACGGAGGAGTCCAAGAGACCCAGTACTTC	CASTHDGGVQETQYF
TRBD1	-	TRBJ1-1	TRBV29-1	TGCAGCGTACGACAGGGGGCCGTAATGTCCACTGAAGCTTTCTTT	CSVRQGAVMSTEAFF
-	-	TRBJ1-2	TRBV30	TGTGCCTGGAGTGTAGTAGGGATCGACTACTATGGCTACACCTTC	CAWSVVGIDYYGYTF
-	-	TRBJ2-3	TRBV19	TGTGCCAGTAGTTCTACCCCGGGTGGCACAGATACGCAGTATTTT	CASSSTPGGTDTQYF
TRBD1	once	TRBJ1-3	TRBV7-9	TGTGCCAGCAGCTTAACGACAGGGGGTGGAAACACCATATATTTT	CASSLTTGGGNTIYF
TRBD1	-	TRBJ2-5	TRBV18	TGTGCCAGCTCACCCCTGACAGGGCAAGAGACCCAGTACTTC	CASSPLTGQETQYF
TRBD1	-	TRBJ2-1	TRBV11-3	TGTGCCAGCAGCTTGGGACAGGAATTTAATGAGCAGTTCTTC	CASSLGQEFNEQFF
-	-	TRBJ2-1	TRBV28	TGTGCCATCGGGACTCTGGGCAATGAGCAGTTCTTC	CAIGTLGNEQFF
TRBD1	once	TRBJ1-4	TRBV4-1	TGCGCCAGCAGCCCCAACAGGGGGCGCAGAGAAAAACTGTTTTTT	CASSPNRGRREKLFF
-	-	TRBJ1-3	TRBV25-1	TGTGCCAGCAGTGAAGGGGGATCTGGAAACACCATATATTTT	CASSEGGSGNTIYF
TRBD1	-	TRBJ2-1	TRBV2	TGTGCCAGCAGCCAAGACAGGGCCTCCTACAATGAGCAGTTCTTC	CASSQDRASYNEQFF